This TCR beta chain was recovered during a study of blood T cell repertoires in COVID-19. Clones were sequenced by immunoSEQ multiplex PCR, and TCRdb holds only the in-frame ones, with some missing. Of roughly 83,000 clones listed, around nine tenths are singletons. Germline CDR1 and CDR2: SGHTA and FQGNSA. The CDR3 spans 14 residues. V lost 6 bases and J lost 2, with 10 bases in between. Sequences were obtained from peripheral blood. This TCR derives from a man older than 75 with active or convalescent COVID-19. This chain uses TRBV7-2 with TRBJ2-2; D is uncertain. The CDR3 region has the DNA TGTGCCAGCAGTCAACTGGTCAACACCGGGGAGCTGTTTTTT. It translates to CASSQLVNTGELFF.